This T cell receptor (beta chain) originates from a study of T cells in pancreatic ductal adenocarcinoma. The selected patients with pancreatic ductal adenocarcinoma had surgery but no neoadjuvant therapy. General study results and limits: No significant tumor-blood clonality difference; means were about 0.1 and 0.065. Unique clonotypes were roughly 8-fold more numerous in blood than in tumor.

A single count supports this clone. Its antigen is currently unknown. Libraries were prepared by immunoSEQ multiplex PCR; TCRdb keeps only in-frame clonotypes and omits some of them. The sample shows around 100,000 clones, about 95% of them seen only once. What was sequenced was PBMCs. The receptor comes from a human donor with pancreatic ductal adenocarcinoma.

The CDR3 spells CASSPNPLGTDTQYF. The CDR3 DNA follows: TGTGCCAGCTCACCAAACCCACTGGGCACAGATACGCAGTATTTT. The chain links TRBV18 to TRBJ2-3; D not resolved. V lost 2 bases, J lost 1 base, and 10 bases lay in between. Per germline, CDR1 KGHSH and CDR2 LQKENI. This CDR3 comprises 15 residues. Using reference TRBV18 and TRBJ2-3 for the parts outside the CDR3, the full variable domain is NAGVMQNPRHLVRRRGQEARLRCSPMKGHSHVYWYRQLPEEGLKFMVYLQKENIIDESGMPKERFSAEFPKEGPSILRIQQVVRGDSAAYFCASSPNPLGTDTQYFGPGTRLTVL.